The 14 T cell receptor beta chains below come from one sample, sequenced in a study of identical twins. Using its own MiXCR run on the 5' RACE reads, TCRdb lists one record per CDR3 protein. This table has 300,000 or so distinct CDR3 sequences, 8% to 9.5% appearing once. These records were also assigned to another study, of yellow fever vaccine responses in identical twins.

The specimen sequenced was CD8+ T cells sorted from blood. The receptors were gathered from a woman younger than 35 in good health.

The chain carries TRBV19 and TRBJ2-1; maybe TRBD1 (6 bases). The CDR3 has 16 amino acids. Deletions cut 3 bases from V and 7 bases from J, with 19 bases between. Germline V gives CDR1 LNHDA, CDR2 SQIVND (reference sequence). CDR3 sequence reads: CASSIYGGPSGNEQFF. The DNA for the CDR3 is TGTGCCAGTAGTATTTATGGGGGCCCCTCAGGTAATGAGCAGTTCTTC.

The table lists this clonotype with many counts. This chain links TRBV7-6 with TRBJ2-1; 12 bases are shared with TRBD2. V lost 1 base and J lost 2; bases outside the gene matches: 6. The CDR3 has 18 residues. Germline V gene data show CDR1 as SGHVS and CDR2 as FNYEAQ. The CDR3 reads CASSLGTSGVSPYNEQFF. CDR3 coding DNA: TGTGCCAGCAGCTTAGGGACTAGCGGGGTTTCCCCCTACAATGAGCAGTTCTTC.

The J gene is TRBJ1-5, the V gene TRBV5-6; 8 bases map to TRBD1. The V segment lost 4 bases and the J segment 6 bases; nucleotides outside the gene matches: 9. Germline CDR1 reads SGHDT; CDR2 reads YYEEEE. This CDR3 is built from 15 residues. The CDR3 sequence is CASSARDRIGQPQHF. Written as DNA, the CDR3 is TGTGCCAGCAGCGCCCGGGACAGGATAGGTCAGCCCCAGCATTTT.

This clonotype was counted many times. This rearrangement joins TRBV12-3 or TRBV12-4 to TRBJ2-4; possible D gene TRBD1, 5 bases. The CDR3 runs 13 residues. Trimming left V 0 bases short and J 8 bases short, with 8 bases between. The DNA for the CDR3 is TGTGCCAGCAGTTTAGCTGGGGCGGACATTCAGTACTTC. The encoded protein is CASSLAGADIQYF.

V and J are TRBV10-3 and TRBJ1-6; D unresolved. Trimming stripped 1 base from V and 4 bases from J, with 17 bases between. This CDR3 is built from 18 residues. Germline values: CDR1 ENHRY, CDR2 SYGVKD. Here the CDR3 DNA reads TGTGCCATCAGTGAGTATTTCTTCGTGGCCGAGTATAATTCACCCCTCCACTTT. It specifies CAISEYFFVAEYNSPLHF.

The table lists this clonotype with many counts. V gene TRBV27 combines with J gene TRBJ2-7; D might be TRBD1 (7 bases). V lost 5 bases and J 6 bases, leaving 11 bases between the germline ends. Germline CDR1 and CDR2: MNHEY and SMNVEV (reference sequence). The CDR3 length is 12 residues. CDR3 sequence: CASSGQGGEQYF. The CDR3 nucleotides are TGTGCCAGCAGTGGTCAGGGGGGCGAGCAGTACTTC.

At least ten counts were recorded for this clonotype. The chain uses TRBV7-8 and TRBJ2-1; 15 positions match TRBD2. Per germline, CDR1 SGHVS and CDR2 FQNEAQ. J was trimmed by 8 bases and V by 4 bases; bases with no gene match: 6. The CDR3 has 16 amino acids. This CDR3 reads CASSSRTSGGVDEQFF. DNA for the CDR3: TGTGCCAGCAGCTCCCGGACTAGCGGGGGGGTCGATGAGCAGTTCTTC.

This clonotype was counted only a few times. The CDR3 sequence: CSVEVRGQGVYEQYF. The CDR3 bases are TGCAGCGTTGAAGTACGGGGACAGGGAGTATACGAGCAGTACTTC. The chain has TRBV29-1 and TRBJ2-7; 9 nucleotides align to TRBD1. The CDR3 covers 15 residues. V lost 1 base, J lost 4 bases, and 8 bases stayed unmatched. Per germline, CDR1 SQVTM and CDR2 ANQGSEA.

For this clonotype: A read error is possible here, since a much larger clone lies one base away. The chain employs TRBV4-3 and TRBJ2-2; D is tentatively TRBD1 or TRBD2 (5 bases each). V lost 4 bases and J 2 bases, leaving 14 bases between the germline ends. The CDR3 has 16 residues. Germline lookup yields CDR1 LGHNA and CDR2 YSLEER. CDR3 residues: CASSRAWGPNTGELFF. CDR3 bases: TGCGCCAGCAGCCGAGCGTGGGGACCCAACACCGGGGAGCTGTTTTTT.

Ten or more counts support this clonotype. This CDR3 reads CASSSGLANEQYF. The CDR3 DNA reads as TGCGCCAGCAGCTCGGGACTAGCTAATGAGCAGTACTTC. This chain joins TRBV5-1 and TRBJ2-7; 9 bases fit TRBD2. V lost 3 bases, J lost 7 bases, and 5 bases stayed unmatched. Germline CDR1 is SGHRS and CDR2 is YFSETQ. The CDR3 totals 13 residues.

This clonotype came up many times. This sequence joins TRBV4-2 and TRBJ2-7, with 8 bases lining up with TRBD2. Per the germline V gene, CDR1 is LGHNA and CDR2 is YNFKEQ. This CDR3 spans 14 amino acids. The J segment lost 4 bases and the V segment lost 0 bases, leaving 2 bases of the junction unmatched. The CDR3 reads CASSQEREAYEQYF. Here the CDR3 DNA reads TGTGCCAGCAGCCAAGAGCGGGAGGCGTACGAGCAGTACTTC.

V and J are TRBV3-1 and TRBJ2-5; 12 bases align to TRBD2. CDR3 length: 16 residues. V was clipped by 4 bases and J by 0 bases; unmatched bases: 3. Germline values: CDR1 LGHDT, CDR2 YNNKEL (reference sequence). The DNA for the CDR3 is TGTGCCAGCAGCCCGGGACTAGCGGGTTACCAAGAGACCCAGTACTTC. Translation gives CASSPGLAGYQETQYF.

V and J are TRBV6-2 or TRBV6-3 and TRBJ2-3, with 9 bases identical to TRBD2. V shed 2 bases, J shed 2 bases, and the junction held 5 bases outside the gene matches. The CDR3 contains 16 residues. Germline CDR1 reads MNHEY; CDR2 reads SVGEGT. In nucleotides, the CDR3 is TGTGCCAGCAGTTACGATGCTAGCGGGAACACAGATACGCAGTATTTT. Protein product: CASSYDASGNTDTQYF.

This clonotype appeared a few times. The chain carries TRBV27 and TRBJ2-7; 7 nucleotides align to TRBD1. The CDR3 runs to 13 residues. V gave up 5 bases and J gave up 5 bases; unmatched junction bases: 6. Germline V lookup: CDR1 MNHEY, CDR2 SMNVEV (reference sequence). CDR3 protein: CASSPRQGNEQYF. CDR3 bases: TGTGCCAGCAGTCCCCGACAGGGTAACGAGCAGTACTTC.